Below, 21 T cell receptor beta chains from the same sample are listed, as sequenced in a study of T cell responses to AZD1222 COVID-19 vaccine. Sequenced by immunoSEQ multiplex PCR; TCRdb stores in-frame clones only, minus some. The sample has about 120,000 clones; about nine tenths are singletons. The sequencing here drew on peripheral blood, taken on day 0 of AZD1222 vaccination. These TCRs come from an adult in good health.

This chain links TRBV29-1 with TRBJ1-3, with TRBD1 matching over 9 bases. Trimming at V came to 7 bases and at J to 3 bases, leaving 7 bases not matched to a gene. Per the germline V gene, CDR1 is SQVTM and CDR2 is ANQGSEA. The CDR3 has 14 amino acids. Written as DNA, the CDR3 is TGCAGCGCAGACGACAGGGGGTATGGAAACACCATATATTTT. This translates into CSADDRGYGNTIYF.

This clone has just one count. The genes are TRBV7-2 and TRBJ1-2; D not certain. The CDR3 has 14 amino acids. V was cut by 2 bases and J by 3 bases, with 10 bases left in between. From germline, CDR1 is SGHTA and CDR2 FQGNSA. The CDR3 sequence: CASSLWTTDYGYTF. For the CDR3, the DNA is TGTGCCAGCAGCTTATGGACGACGGACTATGGCTACACCTTC.

The chain uses TRBV28 and TRBJ1-1, with 7 bases identical to TRBD1. The V gene's germline CDR1 is MDHEN and CDR2 SYDVKM. J lost 4 bases, V lost 5 bases, and 7 bases had no gene match. This CDR3 spans 14 amino acids. CDR3 sequence (DNA): TGTGCCAGCAGTCCACAGGGGACGGGCACTGAAGCTTTCTTT. This gives the protein CASSPQGTGTEAFF.

V is TRBV19 and J is TRBJ1-2; D is unresolved. CDR1 and CDR2 (germline): LNHDA, SQIVND (reference sequence). Trimming pared 3 bases from V and 7 bases from J, leaving 9 bases between. The CDR3 covers 12 residues. As DNA, the CDR3 is TGTGCCAGTAGTATTGGTTTTAGTGGCTACACCTTC. Amino acid sequence: CASSIGFSGYTF.

The rearrangement joins TRBV7-9 to TRBJ2-7; 10 nucleotides match TRBD1. V lost 5 bases to trimming and J lost 6 bases; unmatched junction nucleotides: 1. Germline V gene data show CDR1 as SEHNR and CDR2 as FQNEAQ (reference sequence). The CDR3 has 12 amino acids. CDR3 nucleotides: TGTGCCAGCAGCCGGGACAGGGGCGAGCAGTACTTC. Translation: CASSRDRGEQYF.

The chain couples TRBV7-9 to TRBJ2-1; D is unclear. Germline CDR1 and CDR2: SEHNR and FQNEAQ (reference sequence). V was shortened by 2 bases and J by 5 bases, with 7 bases between the two germline ends. The CDR3 totals 13 residues. Written as DNA, the CDR3 is TGTGCCAGCAGCTTAAGTTTAAACAATGAGCAGTTCTTC. Translation gives CASSLSLNNEQFF.

This chain connects TRBV5-1 to TRBJ1-1; possible D gene TRBD1, 5 bases. CDR1 and CDR2 (germline): SGHRS, YFSETQ. The CDR3 length is 15 residues. The V end was cut by 3 bases, the J end by 4 bases, with 16 bases between. The CDR3 loop is CASSSQGRSSTEAFF. The CDR3 bases are TGCGCCAGCAGCTCCCAGGGACGGAGTAGCACTGAAGCTTTCTTT.

This clone was picked up a small number of times. The J gene is TRBJ1-1, the V gene TRBV27; 11 nucleotides align to TRBD1. Germline V CDR1 and CDR2: MNHEY, SMNVEV (reference sequence). The CDR3 sequence is 19 residues long. V lost 4 bases and J lost 1; bases outside the gene matches: 14. The CDR3 loop is CASSSLGQGAVGGNTEAFF. CDR3 bases: TGTGCCAGCAGTTCCCTAGGACAGGGGGCGGTAGGGGGGAACACTGAAGCTTTCTTT.

The V call is TRBV2, the J call TRBJ2-7; 9 nucleotides align to TRBD2. V dropped 7 bases and J dropped 2; count of bases not matched to a gene: 6. The CDR3 length is 14 residues. Germline-derived CDR1 and CDR2 are SNHLY and FYNNEI. The CDR3 loop is CASKVAGGPYEQYF. CDR3 DNA sequence: TGTGCCAGCAAGGTCGCGGGAGGGCCCTACGAGCAGTACTTC.

This chain connects TRBV3-1 (or the pseudogene TRBV3-2) to TRBJ1-2; 9 bases are a match to TRBD1. CDR1 is LGHDT, CDR2 YNNKEL, per germline (reference sequence). This CDR3 comprises 18 residues. V trimming: 0 bases; J trimming: 4 bases; junction bases outside the gene matches: 12. The CDR3 protein is CASSQDFGTGGISYGYTF. The CDR3 coding sequence is TGTGCCAGCAGCCAAGATTTCGGTACAGGGGGCATATCCTATGGCTACACCTTC.

The rearrangement joins TRBV11-3 to TRBJ1-6, with D unresolved. The CDR3 length is 13 residues. From germline, CDR1 is SGHNT and CDR2 YENEEA. Trimming took 3 bases from V and 5 from J, leaving 5 bases between them. The CDR3 region has the DNA TGTGCCAGCAGCTTGGAGGATAATTCACCCCTCCACTTT. Translation gives CASSLEDNSPLHF. Using reference TRBV11-3 and TRBJ1-6 for the parts outside the CDR3, the full variable domain is EAGVVQSPRYKIIEKKQPVAFWCNPISGHNTLYWYLQNLGQGPELLIRYENEEAVDDSQLPKDRFSAERLKGVDSTLKIQPAELGDSAVYLCASSLEDNSPLHFGNGTRLTVT.

V is TRBV27 and J is TRBJ1-5, with a tentative D call TRBD1 (5 bases). V gave up 3 bases and J gave up 0 bases, with 9 bases separating them. CDR1 and CDR2 from the germline V gene are MNHEY and SMNVEV (reference sequence). CDR3 length: 15 residues. CDR3 sequence (DNA): TGTGCCAGCAGTTTTGGGGGGATTAGCAATCAGCCCCAGCATTTT. Protein sequence: CASSFGGISNQPQHF.

This clone was seen a single time. CDR3 residues: CASSAQTGGGNTIYF. The DNA of the CDR3 is TGTGCCAGCAGTGCCCAGACAGGGGGAGGGAACACCATATATTTT. The V call is TRBV25-1, the J call TRBJ1-3; 9 nucleotides align to TRBD1. V lost 4 bases and J lost 7; bases outside the gene matches: 8. The length of the CDR3 is 15 residues. The germline gives CDR1 MGHDK, CDR2 SYGVNS.

The rearrangement uses TRBV18 and TRBJ1-5; D is uncertain. The CDR3 has 19 residues. Germline CDR1 KGHSH, CDR2 LQKENI. V gave up 0 bases and J gave up 0 bases, with 18 bases separating them. This CDR3 reads CASSPPGPESGYSNQPQHF. The CDR3 nucleotides are TGTGCCAGCTCACCACCCGGGCCAGAGAGTGGATATAGCAATCAGCCCCAGCATTTT.

This sequence joins TRBV7-2 and TRBJ1-5; D remains unclear. Germline V gene lookup returns CDR1 SGHTA and CDR2 FQGNSA. This CDR3 spans 13 amino acids. Trimming stripped 9 bases from V and 4 bases from J, with 13 bases between. CDR3 bases: TGTGCCAGAAGCCCCGAGCGTAATCAGCCCCAGCATTTT. Translated: CARSPERNQPQHF.

This clone was counted once. The rearrangement links TRBV5-4 to TRBJ1-1; unclear D gene. Germline CDR1 reads SGHNT; CDR2 reads YYREEE (reference sequence). Trimming took off 0 bases at V and 1 base at J, with 10 bases between the two ends. The CDR3 has 15 amino acids. The CDR3 DNA reads TGTGCCAGCAGCTTGGGAGGCCAGAAGAACACTGAAGCTTTCTTT. Translating it yields CASSLGGQKNTEAFF. The whole variable domain, filled in from reference TRBV5-4 and TRBJ1-1, reads ETGVTQSPTHLIKTRGQQVTLRCSSQSGHNTVSWYQQALGQGPQFIFQYYREEENGRGNFPPRFSGLQFPNYSSELNVNALELDDSALYLCASSLGGQKNTEAFFGQGTRLTVV.

This chain links TRBV2 with TRBJ1-5, with D hard to call. The V gene's germline CDR1 is SNHLY and CDR2 FYNNEI. CDR3 size: 14 residues. V was clipped by 2 bases and J by 1 base, with 6 bases between them. The CDR3 nucleotides read TGTGCCAGCAGTGAATGGGGAAGCAATCAGCCCCAGCATTTT. Encoded protein: CASSEWGSNQPQHF.

This chain uses TRBV7-2 with TRBJ2-7; TRBD2 agrees at 10 bases. CDR3 length: 16 residues. From germline, CDR1 is SGHTA and CDR2 FQGNSA. V shed 1 base, J shed 2 bases, and the junction held 5 bases outside the gene matches. The CDR3 loop is CASSLDFLAGAYEQYF. CDR3 coding DNA: TGTGCCAGCAGCTTAGATTTTCTAGCGGGGGCCTACGAGCAGTACTTC.

The J gene is TRBJ2-3, the V gene TRBV6-4, with D uncertain. This CDR3 is 15 amino acids long. V was cut by 6 bases and J by 3 bases, with 16 bases left in between. Germline assignment: CDR1 MRHNA and CDR2 SNTAGT. DNA of the CDR3: TGTGCCAGCAGCCCCGTTTCAATGGGAACAGATACGCAGTATTTT. It yields the protein CASSPVSMGTDTQYF.

The chain combines TRBV27 with TRBJ1-2, with unresolved D. The CDR3 extends over 12 amino acids. The germline V gene has CDR1 MNHEY and CDR2 SMNVEV (reference sequence). Trimming pared 6 bases from V and 5 bases from J, leaving 10 bases between. CDR3 in DNA: TGTGCCAGCAGGTCCGGGAGATATGGCTACACCTTC. Amino acids: CASRSGRYGYTF.

The chain joins TRBV30 to TRBJ2-7, with D perhaps matching TRBD2 (6 bases). V lost 2 bases to trimming and J lost 3 bases, with 14 bases between them. Germline CDR1 and CDR2: GTSNPN and SVGIG (reference sequence). CDR3 length equals 14 residues. CDR3 DNA: TGTGCCTGGAGTAGTGGAGGGATAAACTACGAGCAGTACTTC. Translation gives CAWSSGGINYEQYF.